These T cell receptor beta chains were read from a single sample in a study of blood T cells in healthy people across ages. Each CDR3 protein is one row after TCRdb ran MiXCR on the 5' RACE reads. The data show 1.8 million or so distinct CDR3 sequences, around 42% seen once. The sequenced material came from blood. The receptors were sampled from a human donor in good health. Both conserved end residues are part of each CDR3. The D gene is left open where the match is weak. The size entry is marked missing in some rows and otherwise reads once, few, many or a size class.

v_call	j_call	clone_size	d_call	cdr3_nt	cdr3_aa
TRBV29-1	TRBJ2-1	few	NA	TGCAGCGTTGAAGACCCGACTGGGGGCAATGAGCAGTTCTTC	CSVEDPTGGNEQFF
TRBV1	TRBJ1-6	NA	NA	TGCACCAGCGGGGGACAGGTAGACAATTCACCCCTCCACTTT	CTSGGQVDNSPLHF
TRBV11-2	TRBJ2-7	few	NA	TGTGCCAGCAGCTTATTACTGGGGAGCTCCTACGAGCAGTACTTC	CASSLLLGSSYEQYF
TRBV3-1	TRBJ2-1	NA	TRBD1	TGTGCCAGCAGCCGCTTAAACGGACGGGTGGGGACAGGGACCATCAATGAGCAGTTCTTC	CASSRLNGRVGTGTINEQFF
TRBV5-4	TRBJ1-6	NA	NA	TGTGCCGGCAGCTTGTCGCGGACCCCTGAAGGAACCCTCCACTTT	CAGSLSRTPEGTLHF
TRBV4-3	TRBJ2-7	NA	NA	TGCGCCAGCAGCCAAGAGTCAGGGCTGATTAGGGAGCAGTACTTC	CASSQESGLIREQYF
TRBV24-1	TRBJ2-3	NA	TRBD2	TGTGCCACCAGTGACTCTAGCGGGGGAATAGAAGATACGCAGTATTTT	CATSDSSGGIEDTQYF
TRBV12-3/TRBV12-4	TRBJ1-5	NA	TRBD1	TGTGCCACCGCGCAGGGGGCTCAGCCCCAGCATTTT	CATAQGAQPQHF
TRBV7-3	TRBJ2-5	few	NA	TGTGCCAGCAGCACTGGGAGTAGTGAGACCCAGTACTTC	CASSTGSSETQYF
TRBV7-8	TRBJ2-2	NA	NA	TGTGCCAGCAGCCCCGACTTCCCGAACACCGGGGAGCTGTTTTTT	CASSPDFPNTGELFF
TRBV12-3/TRBV12-4	TRBJ2-1	few	TRBD2	TGTGCCAGCATTCTGACTAGCGGGCTCCAAAATGAGCAGTTCTTC	CASILTSGLQNEQFF
TRBV12-3/TRBV12-4	TRBJ1-1	NA	TRBD1	TGTGCCAGCAGCCCAGCTCCCAGGGGGAGGACTGAAGCTTTCTTT	CASSPAPRGRTEAFF
TRBV20-1	TRBJ2-7	few	TRBD1	TGCAGTGCGCCTGGACAGGCTAACTCCTACGAGCAGTACTTC	CSAPGQANSYEQYF
TRBV20-1	TRBJ1-1	NA	TRBD1	TGCAGTGCTAAAGGGGGCGCGGGGAACACTGAAGCTTTCTTT	CSAKGGAGNTEAFF
TRBV5-1	TRBJ2-5	NA	NA	TGCGCCAGCAGCTTGGATGGGACCTCCCAAGAGACCCAGTACTTC	CASSLDGTSQETQYF
TRBV7-2	TRBJ2-5	once	NA	TGTGCCAGCTGCTTAGAGCCACAAGAGACCCAGTACTTC	CASCLEPQETQYF
TRBV28	TRBJ2-1	few	NA	TGTGCCAGCAGTTTGAGGGGGAGGTTCAATGAGCAGTTCTTC	CASSLRGRFNEQFF
TRBV20-1	TRBJ2-7	few	TRBD2	TGCAGTGCTAGAGAAGCGGGGCCCTCCTACGAGCAGTACTTC	CSAREAGPSYEQYF
TRBV5-4	TRBJ2-4	NA	TRBD1	TGTGCCAGCAGCTTGACACAGGGGGCATATAACATTCAGTACTTC	CASSLTQGAYNIQYF
TRBV7-2	TRBJ1-1	NA	NA	TGTGCCAGCAGCATAAGTGGCAAGGCCGGCACTGAAGCTTTCTTT	CASSISGKAGTEAFF
TRBV6-5	TRBJ2-1	NA	NA	TGTGCCAGTGGTACGGACACTTCCTACGAGCAGTTCTTC	CASGTDTSYEQFF
TRBV7-2	TRBJ2-7	NA	NA	TGTGCCGGCAGCTTGGACCTTCTCCGGAACTACGAGCAGTACTTC	CAGSLDLLRNYEQYF
TRBV15	TRBJ1-4	once	NA	TGTGCCACCAGCAAACGCGGGGGGGGGATTAATGAAAAACTGTTTTTT	CATSKRGGGINEKLFF
TRBV2	TRBJ2-7	NA	TRBD2	TGTGCCAGCAGTGAACCTGGGACTAGCCACTTCGTGGGATTCGAGCAGTACTTC	CASSEPGTSHFVGFEQYF
TRBV28	TRBJ2-1	few	NA	TGTGCCAGCAGTTTGAGTGCGTCAGGGGACGAGCAGTTCTTC	CASSLSASGDEQFF
TRBV27	TRBJ2-1	NA	TRBD2	TGTGCCAGCAGCATACTAGCCCTAGCGGTGGGTGAGCAGTTCTTC	CASSILALAVGEQFF
TRBV5-6	TRBJ2-1	few	TRBD2	TGTGCCAGCAGCTTGGATGGCGGGGGGGCCAACCCCCAGTTCTTC	CASSLDGGGANPQFF
TRBV7-2	TRBJ1-2	few	NA	TGTGCCAGCAGCTTAGTCGTTCAGGGAGATCGCTATGGCTACACCTTC	CASSLVVQGDRYGYTF
TRBV5-1	TRBJ2-1	few	TRBD2	TGCGCCAGCAGAACACTAGCGGGGGGGCGGAATGAGCAGTTCTTC	CASRTLAGGRNEQFF
TRBV2	TRBJ1-5	NA	NA	TGTGCCAGCAGTGAACAGGGAGTGGGCAATCAGCCCCAGCATTTT	CASSEQGVGNQPQHF
TRBV13	TRBJ2-1	NA	NA	TGTGCCAGCAGCTTTAGTCGATACGGGGGCCCTACCTACAATGAGCAGTTCTTC	CASSFSRYGGPTYNEQFF
TRBV5-5	TRBJ2-1	NA	NA	TGTGCCAGCAGCAGCCAGGAGGATGAGCAGTTCTTC	CASSSQEDEQFF